These 5 T cell receptor beta chains originate from one sample sequenced in a study of post-analysis software for immune sequencing data. General observations from the study: Roughly 5 TRBV segments were significantly more frequent in patients than in controls. TRBV5-6, TRBV5-1 and TRBV20-1 were among these segments.

Prepared libraries of TCR beta cDNA carried unique molecular identifiers. From the PCR reads, TCRdb called clonotypes with MiXCR, one entry per CDR3 protein. The table shows about 560,000 distinct CDR3 sequences, with around 47% occurring only once. Antigens of these TCRs are unknown. Sequenced material: blood. Receptor source: a girl aged 5-17 years with multiple sclerosis.

Note on this clonotype: The junction and the germline gene differ at one end; a read error may be behind it. The chain is built from TRBV6-1 and TRBJ2-7; tentatively, D is TRBD2 (5 bases). Germline V CDR1 and CDR2: MNHNS, SASEGT. This CDR3 is built from 12 residues. In DNA, the CDR3 is TGTGCCAGCGGGCTAGCCTCCTACGAGCAGCACTTC. Its translation is CASGLASYEQHF.

Regarding this clonotype: Compared with germline, one end of the junction differs, possibly owing to a read error. Here the CDR3 DNA reads TGTAGTGCTAGGCGGCGGGGGGGCCAAGAGACCCAGTACTTC. It encodes CSARRRGGQETQYF. V usage is TRBV20-1 and J usage is TRBJ2-5, with TRBD2 matching 9 bases. CDR3 length: 14 amino acids. Germline CDR1 DFQATT, CDR2 SNEGSKA (reference sequence).

This clonotype turned up a few times. The rearrangement uses TRBV11-2 and TRBJ2-1, with D unclear. CDR1 and CDR2 from the germline V gene are SGHAT and FQNNGV. The CDR3 is 13 amino acids. Trimming shortened V by 3 bases and J by 5 bases, and 8 bases separated the two germline ends. The CDR3 DNA is TGTGCCAGCAGCTTGTCCAGCAACAATGAGCAGTTCTTC. Translating it yields CASSLSSNNEQFF.

The chain links TRBV5-1 to TRBJ2-1, with a possible D match to TRBD1 (5 bases). Deletions cut 7 bases from V and 5 bases from J, with 19 bases between. Germline V CDR1 and CDR2: SGHRS, YFSETQ. This CDR3 has 15 amino acids. Written as DNA, the CDR3 is TGCGCCAGCGTCGAAGGCAGGGCGCGAAACAATGAGCAGTTCTTC. Translated: CASVEGRARNNEQFF.

The V call is TRBV7-9, the J call TRBJ1-1; D ambiguous. This CDR3 spans 15 amino acids. V gave up 1 base and J gave up 4 bases, with 13 bases separating them. Germline V gene sequence: CDR1 SEHNR, CDR2 FQNEAQ (reference sequence). The CDR3, as DNA: TGTGCCAGCAGCTTAGGAGGAGGGTTATCCACTGAAGCTTTCTTT. Translating gives CASSLGGGLSTEAFF.